Shown below are 27 T cell receptor beta chains from a single sample sequenced in a study of STAT5B mutations in CD4+ large granular lymphocyte leukemia. This table comes from immunoSEQ multiplex PCR, and its TCRdb copy is limited to in-frame clones, with some not included. The sample holds 4,600 or so clones, 80% seen once. Input material: PBMCs. The receptors shown here come from a man aged 70-80 years with CD4+ T-cell large granular lymphocyte leukemia.

The J gene is TRBJ1-3, the V gene TRBV28; D may be TRBD1 (6 bases). CDR3 length equals 18 residues. Trimming took 6 bases from V and 0 from J, leaving 21 bases between them. Per the germline V gene, CDR1 is MDHEN and CDR2 is SYDVKM. This CDR3 reads CASSPSFIRTASGNTIYF. DNA for the CDR3: TGTGCCAGCAGCCCCTCGTTTATACGGACAGCCTCTGGAAACACCATATATTTT. Full variable domain (rest looked up from reference TRBV28 and TRBJ1-3): DVKVTQSSRYLVKRTGEKVFLECVQDMDHENMFWYRQDPGLGLRLIYFSYDVKMKEKGDIPEGYSVSREKKERFSLILESASTNQTSMYLCASSPSFIRTASGNTIYFGEGSWLTVV.

V and J are TRBV30 and TRBJ2-5; 9 bases align to TRBD1. The CDR3 loop spans 15 amino acids. The germline V gene encodes CDR1 GTSNPN and CDR2 SVGIG (reference sequence). V shed 1 base and J 4 bases; nucleotides not matched to a gene: 7. CDR3 loop: CAWSALQGALETQYF. DNA for the CDR3: TGTGCCTGGAGTGCCCTACAGGGGGCGTTAGAGACCCAGTACTTC.

V gene TRBV13 combines with J gene TRBJ1-1; D uncertain. From germline, CDR1 is PRHDT and CDR2 FYEKMQ (reference sequence). V was trimmed by 6 bases and J by 6 bases, leaving 17 bases between them. This CDR3 has 14 amino acids. CDR3 nucleotides: TGTGCCAGCAGTTACTCCAGAGGGTTGGCTGAAGCTTTCTTT. Encoded protein: CASSYSRGLAEAFF.

The CDR3 sequence is CASSVDTGELFF. CDR3 DNA sequence: TGTGCCAGCAGCGTAGACACCGGGGAGCTGTTTTTT. The J gene is TRBJ2-2, the V gene TRBV9; D remains unclear. Germline values: CDR1 SGDLS, CDR2 YYNGEE. Between the trimmed V and J ends, which lost 0 bases and 3 bases, there was a span of 0 bases. There are 12 residues in the CDR3. The whole variable domain, filled in from reference TRBV9 and TRBJ2-2, reads DSGVTQTPKHLITATGQRVTLRCSPRSGDLSVYWYQQSLDQGLQFLIQYYNGEERAKGNILERFSAQQFPDLHSELNLSSLELGDSALYFCASSVDTGELFFGEGSRLTVL.

The chain combines TRBV28 with TRBJ2-7, with TRBD2 matching over 8 bases. This CDR3 region has 15 residues. V dropped 2 bases and J dropped 5; count of bases not matched to a gene: 8. Per germline, CDR1 MDHEN and CDR2 SYDVKM. This CDR3 is CASSLQREWGDEQYF. DNA of the CDR3: TGTGCCAGCAGTTTACAGCGGGAGTGGGGAGACGAGCAGTACTTC.

The rearrangement uses TRBV30 and TRBJ2-3, with 11 bases aligning to TRBD2. This CDR3 is built from 17 residues. J lost 4 bases, V lost 0 bases, and 9 bases had no gene match. Per the germline V gene, CDR1 is GTSNPN and CDR2 is SVGIG (reference sequence). The CDR3 nucleotides are TGTGCCTGGAGTGTACCGGTACTAGCGGGAGTTGCAGATACGCAGTATTTT. Translated, it gives CAWSVPVLAGVADTQYF.

The rearrangement uses TRBV7-2 and TRBJ1-5; D gene unclear. The CDR3 is 15 residues long. The germline CDR1 and CDR2 sequences are SGHTA and FQGNSA. V shed 2 bases and J shed 0 bases, with 8 bases lying between them. The CDR3 reads CASSLKVYSNQPQHF. DNA for the CDR3: TGTGCCAGCAGCTTAAAGGTGTATAGCAATCAGCCCCAGCATTTT.

The chain recombines TRBV6-5 with TRBJ1-4, with D possibly being TRBD1 (6 bases). This CDR3 region has 14 residues. V was cut by 5 bases and J by 6 bases, with 13 bases left in between. Germline CDR1 MNHEY, CDR2 SVGAGI. This chain's CDR3 is CASSSLGADEKLFF. For the CDR3, the DNA is TGTGCCAGCAGTAGCTTGGGGGCGGATGAAAAACTGTTTTTT.

The chain has TRBV7-6 and TRBJ2-5, with D maybe TRBD1 (6 bases). This CDR3 region has 13 residues. The ends were cut back, 5 bases at V and 4 bases at J, with 11 bases in the middle. Per the germline V gene, CDR1 is SGHVS and CDR2 is FNYEAQ. CDR3 coding DNA: TGTGCCAGCAGCAGAGGACAGTCAGAGACCCAGTACTTC. Its translation: CASSRGQSETQYF. Drawing the rest from reference TRBV7-6 and TRBJ2-5, the complete variable domain is GAGVSQSPRYKVTKRGQDVALRCDPISGHVSLYWYRQALGQGPEFLTYFNYEAQQDKSGLPNDRFSAERPEGSISTLTIQRTEQRDSAMYRCASSRGQSETQYFGPGTRLLVL.

The gene calls are TRBV10-3 and TRBJ1-1; D is ambiguous. CDR3 length equals 13 residues. Per the germline V gene, CDR1 is ENHRY and CDR2 is SYGVKD. V was clipped by 3 bases and J by 6 bases, with 11 bases between them. In DNA form, the CDR3 reads TGTGCCATCAGTGAACATCACACTGCTGAAGCTTTCTTT. This codes for CAISEHHTAEAFF.

This clone occurred a few times. This chain links TRBV7-9 with TRBJ2-1; TRBD1 agrees at 10 bases. Losses at the gene ends were 6 bases for V and 8 bases for J; bases not matched to a gene: 10. The germline gives CDR1 SEHNR, CDR2 FQNEAQ (reference sequence). This CDR3 spans 15 amino acids. CDR3 sequence (DNA): TGTGCCAGCAGTCCCGGGACAGGGGTCGTCGATGAGCAGTTCTTC. Encoded protein: CASSPGTGVVDEQFF.

The CDR3 DNA sequence: TGCGCCAGCAGCTTGGTACAGGGGCCTTCGGATGAGCAGTTCTTC. This sequence encodes CASSLVQGPSDEQFF. The chain employs TRBV5-1 and TRBJ2-1, with 7 bases that match TRBD1. V lost 0 bases, J lost 8 bases, and 8 bases stayed unmatched. Germline-derived CDR1 and CDR2 are SGHRS and YFSETQ. This CDR3 comprises 15 residues.

The V call is TRBV19, the J call TRBJ1-4; 7 positions agree with TRBD1. This CDR3 comprises 15 residues. CDR1 is LNHDA, CDR2 SQIVND, per germline (reference sequence). V dropped 4 bases and J dropped 8; count of bases not matched to a gene: 10. As DNA, the CDR3 is TGTGCCAGTAGTACGACAGGGTCCGACAAGGAAAAACTGTTTTTT. Amino acid sequence: CASSTTGSDKEKLFF.

V usage is TRBV5-4 and J usage is TRBJ2-5; 8 nucleotides match TRBD2. V shed 9 bases, J shed 2 bases, and the junction held 6 bases outside the gene matches. Germline CDR1 SGHNT, CDR2 YYREEE (reference sequence). This CDR3 is 13 amino acids long. The CDR3 DNA follows: TGTGCCACCCGGCTAGCGGGTCAAGAGACCCAGTACTTC. Its translation is CATRLAGQETQYF. The entire variable domain, with the rest obtained from reference TRBV5-4 and TRBJ2-5, is as follows: ETGVTQSPTHLIKTRGQQVTLRCSSQSGHNTVSWYQQALGQGPQFIFQYYREEENGRGNFPPRFSGLQFPNYSSELNVNALELDDSALYLCATRLAGQETQYFGPGTRLLVL.

The chain joins TRBV30 to TRBJ2-3; TRBD2 aligns across 11 bases. Germline CDR1 and CDR2: GTSNPN and SVGIG (reference sequence). There are 17 residues in the CDR3. The trim removed 2 bases at V and 0 bases at J, leaving 7 bases unmatched. The DNA of the CDR3 is TGTGCCTGGAGTTCCCTGGGACTAGCGGCTAGCACAGATACGCAGTATTTT. Encoded protein: CAWSSLGLAASTDTQYF.

V is TRBV19 and J is TRBJ1-4; tentative D call: TRBD1 (5 bases). Trimming took off 6 bases at V and 5 bases at J, with 13 bases between the two ends. From germline, CDR1 is LNHDA and CDR2 SQIVND (reference sequence). This CDR3 comprises 14 residues. DNA for the CDR3: TGTGCCAGTAGCCCGGGACGGATAAATGAAAAACTGTTTTTT. It is translated as CASSPGRINEKLFF.

The chain employs TRBV4-1 and TRBJ2-1; 12 bases map to TRBD2. The CDR3 sequence is 16 residues long. The ends lost 3 bases at V and 8 bases at J; junction bases unmatched: 8. Germline V gene sequence: CDR1 MGHRA, CDR2 YSYEKL. In nucleotides, the CDR3 is TGCGCCAGCAGCCAGGGAAGACTAGCGGGAGATTATGAGCAGTTCTTC. Protein sequence: CASSQGRLAGDYEQFF.

This chain joins TRBV20-1 and TRBJ1-2; D gene unclear. The CDR3 consists of 11 residues. V lost 1 base and J 8 bases, leaving 8 bases between the germline ends. The germline V gene has CDR1 DFQATT and CDR2 SNEGSKA (reference sequence). Here the CDR3 reads CSARGLGGYTF. The CDR3 coding sequence is TGCAGTGCTAGAGGGTTGGGAGGCTACACCTTC.

This sequence joins TRBV6-1 and TRBJ2-7, with 8 bases that match TRBD1. The V and J ends lost 8 bases and 3 bases, in that order; junction bases with no gene match: 0. The CDR3 sequence is 11 residues long. CDR1 is MNHNS and CDR2 is SASEGT in the germline V gene. The CDR3 nucleotides are TGTGCCAGCGGACAGGGCTACGAGCAGTACTTC. Translation gives CASGQGYEQYF.

The J gene is TRBJ1-5, the V gene TRBV19; weak D call: TRBD1 (5 bases). Germline CDR1 and CDR2: LNHDA and SQIVND (reference sequence). Trimming pared 6 bases from V and 2 bases from J, leaving 14 bases between. This CDR3 spans 15 amino acids. In nucleotides, the CDR3 is TGTGCCAGTAGCCGGGGGTTTATGGGCAATCAGCCCCAGCATTTT. Its translation is CASSRGFMGNQPQHF.

The chain has TRBV5-4 and TRBJ2-7, with D perhaps matching TRBD2 (5 bases). Trimming removed 1 base at V and 5 bases at J, with 16 bases between. Germline values: CDR1 SGHNT, CDR2 YYREEE (reference sequence). The CDR3 length is 15 residues. The CDR3 sequence is CASSLWLACSNEQYV. For the CDR3, the DNA is TGTGCCAGCAGCTTGTGGCTAGCTTGTTCCAACGAGCAGTACGTC.

This chain joins TRBV11-3 and TRBJ1-3; D not certain. Germline V gene data show CDR1 as SGHNT and CDR2 as YENEEA. The CDR3 runs 15 residues. The V gene lost 3 bases and the J gene lost 0 bases, with 9 bases spanning the gap. The CDR3 reads CASSFSGSSGNTIYF. In nucleotides, the CDR3 is TGTGCCAGCAGCTTCTCGGGCAGCTCTGGAAACACCATATATTTT. The variable domain in full, with the rest retrieved from reference TRBV11-3 and TRBJ1-3, is EAGVVQSPRYKIIEKKQPVAFWCNPISGHNTLYWYLQNLGQGPELLIRYENEEAVDDSQLPKDRFSAERLKGVDSTLKIQPAELGDSAVYLCASSFSGSSGNTIYFGEGSWLTVV.

This rearrangement joins TRBV13 to TRBJ1-2; TRBD1 agrees at 8 bases. Germline lookup yields CDR1 PRHDT and CDR2 FYEKMQ (reference sequence). J was trimmed by 0 bases and V by 5 bases; bases with no gene match: 8. The CDR3 runs to 16 residues. The CDR3 sequence: CASSHGQGPSNYGYTF. CDR3 nucleotides: TGTGCCAGCAGCCATGGACAGGGCCCCTCTAACTATGGCTACACCTTC.

The rearrangement joins TRBV11-2 to TRBJ2-3; 7 bases fit TRBD2. The CDR3 has 15 amino acids. V gave up 4 bases and J gave up 4 bases; unmatched junction bases: 8. Germline V gene sequence: CDR1 SGHAT, CDR2 FQNNGV. The CDR3 region is CASSWWREFADTQYF. The CDR3, as DNA: TGTGCCAGCAGCTGGTGGCGGGAGTTTGCAGATACGCAGTATTTT.

This clone was found once. The chain has TRBV25-1 and TRBJ1-1, with 9 bases lining up with TRBD1. The CDR3 covers 15 residues. CDR1 is MGHDK and CDR2 is SYGVNS in the germline V gene. Germline trimming cut 5 bases from V and 8 bases from J; bases unmatched to any gene: 12. The CDR3 DNA reads TGTGCCAGCAGTCCAGGGACAGGGCCGTGGGGGGAAGCTTTCTTT. This sequence encodes CASSPGTGPWGEAFF.

V is TRBV10-1 and J is TRBJ2-3; 7 nucleotides agree with TRBD1. Germline loops: CDR1 WNHNN, CDR2 SYGVQD (reference sequence). The CDR3 is made up of 14 amino acids. With 6 bases clipped from V and 3 bases from J, the junction kept 6 bases outside the gene matches. The CDR3 nucleotides are TGCGCCAGCAGCCACGGGACAGCTACAGATACGCAGTATTTT. Translating gives CASSHGTATDTQYF.

The gene calls are TRBV6-4 and TRBJ2-3; 9 positions agree with TRBD2. CDR1 is MRHNA and CDR2 is SNTAGT in the germline V gene. V lost 3 bases to trimming and J lost 0 bases; unmatched junction nucleotides: 16. The CDR3 consists of 20 residues. The chain's CDR3 is CASSEHPGGRAQPSTDTQYF. In nucleotides, the CDR3 is TGTGCCAGCAGTGAACACCCCGGCGGGAGGGCCCAACCTAGCACAGATACGCAGTATTTT.